Listed below are T cell receptor beta chains from one sample, sequenced in a study of regulatory T cells in long-lasting Graves disease. MiXCR, applied by TCRdb to the multiplex PCR reads, yields one record per CDR3 protein. This sample carries over 350,000 distinct CDR3 sequences, around 21% of them seen once, and the ten largest clones take less than 25%. This material consisted of peripheral blood mononuclear cells (PBMCs), taken when the disease was refractory, from a patient treated with antithyroid drugs. The receptors derive from a female donor with Graves disease. Both conserved end residues are part of each CDR3. The D gene is left open where the match is weak. A clone size is listed for some rows: how often the clone was seen (once, few, many), or a class if it is expanded.

d_call	v_call	j_call	clone_size	cdr3_nt	cdr3_aa
NA	TRBV28	TRBJ1-4	many	TGTGCCAGCAGGTCTTGGGGCTCTAATGAAAAACTGTTTTTT	CASRSWGSNEKLFF
TRBD1	TRBV6-2/TRBV6-3	TRBJ1-1	NA	TGTGCCAGCAGTTTCCAGGGGGCGGGCACTGAAGCTTTCTTT	CASSFQGAGTEAFF
NA	TRBV30	TRBJ1-6	NA	TGTGCCTGGACCAGGGGAGCTCCTTGGAATTCACCCCTCCACTTT	CAWTRGAPWNSPLHF
TRBD2	TRBV28	TRBJ2-2	many	TGTGCCAGCGGGGTAGCGGGAGAGGGGATATCCGGATCCGGGGAGCTGTTTTTT	CASGVAGEGISGSGELFF
NA	TRBV12-3/TRBV12-4	TRBJ2-7	many	TGTGCCAGACCTGTGGAGTATTACGAGCAGTACTTC	CARPVEYYEQYF
TRBD2	TRBV2	TRBJ2-2	many	TGTGCCAGCAGGGAAGGGACTAGCGGGAGAGGGGAGCTGTTTTTT	CASREGTSGRGELFF
NA	TRBV28	TRBJ2-3	once	TGTGCCAGCAGCCAACAAGGGAGCAGCACAGATACGCAGTATTTT	CASSQQGSSTDTQYF
NA	TRBV24-1	TRBJ2-7	many	TGTGCCACCAGTGATCCGAGTGATAGCGAGCAGTACTTC	CATSDPSDSEQYF
NA	TRBV12-3/TRBV12-4	TRBJ2-7	few	TGTGCCAGCAGCCTTGTGGGGGGCTTGAGCTCCTACGAGCAGTACTTC	CASSLVGGLSSYEQYF
TRBD1	TRBV20-1	TRBJ1-6	NA	TGCAGTGCTAGAAAAACCTCCGGGACAGGGGGGGATTCACCCCTCCACTTT	CSARKTSGTGGDSPLHF
NA	TRBV28	TRBJ1-1	many	TGTGCCAGCAGTGCTCGGCGTAACACTGAAGCTTTCTTT	CASSARRNTEAFF
NA	TRBV27	TRBJ1-6	many	TGTGCCAGCAGTCTCCCTAATTCACCCCTCCACTTT	CASSLPNSPLHF
TRBD2	TRBV7-3	TRBJ2-2	many	TGTGCCAGCAGCTTAGTACTAGCGGGAACCCCCGGGGAGCTGTTTTTT	CASSLVLAGTPGELFF
TRBD2	TRBV6-1	TRBJ2-2	many	TGTGCCAGCAGCGCTCTGGCGGGAGGGCTCGCGGGCGGGGAGCTGTTTTTT	CASSALAGGLAGGELFF
NA	TRBV27	TRBJ1-2	many	TGTGCCAGCAGTTCGCACAACTATGGCTACACCTTC	CASSSHNYGYTF
NA	TRBV28	TRBJ2-7	few	TGTGCCAGCGCTGAGTTATTAGACTTCAAGAGCTCCTACGAGCAGTACTTC	CASAELLDFKSSYEQYF
NA	TRBV24-1	TRBJ2-5	many	TGTGCCACCGGCGGTGATGGCGGGACCCAGTACTTC	CATGGDGGTQYF
NA	TRBV7-2	TRBJ1-2	few	TGTGCCAGCAGCCAGACACAAGGGGGTTTAAATGGCTACACCTTC	CASSQTQGGLNGYTF
NA	TRBV2	TRBJ2-7	many	TGTGCCAGCAGTGAAGGGGCAGGGATGTCCTACGAGCAGTACTTC	CASSEGAGMSYEQYF
NA	TRBV12-5	TRBJ1-2	many	TGTGCTAGTGGCACCCGGGCGGACTATGGCTACACCTTC	CASGTRADYGYTF
NA	TRBV12-3/TRBV12-4	TRBJ2-7	many	TGTGCCAGCACCCTCATACATGGGGCCGAGCAGTACTTC	CASTLIHGAEQYF
TRBD2	TRBV18	TRBJ2-7	NA	TGTGCCAGCTCATCGGGACTAGCGGACGAGCAGTACTTC	CASSSGLADEQYF
NA	TRBV28	TRBJ1-2	many	TGTGCCAGGGGCCCCTCCGCGGAGGGGCGGATCTATGGCTACACCTTC	CARGPSAEGRIYGYTF
TRBD2	TRBV13	TRBJ2-3	few	TGTGCCAGCAGCCGACTACTAGCGGGAGGGCAGGATACGCAGTATTTT	CASSRLLAGGQDTQYF
NA	TRBV18	TRBJ2-7	NA	TGTGCCAGCTCACCAGCGGACAAGAAAGAGCAGTACTTC	CASSPADKKEQYF
TRBD2	TRBV28	TRBJ2-1	few	TGTGCCAGCATGGGGACTAGCTACCTCAATGAGCAGTTCTTC	CASMGTSYLNEQFF
NA	TRBV11-2	TRBJ1-2	many	TGTGCCAGCAGCTTCAACAGGGTCGGCTATGGCTACACCTTC	CASSFNRVGYGYTF
TRBD1	TRBV6-2/TRBV6-3	TRBJ2-6	many	TGTGCCACCAAGGAGTCCCCGGGACAGGGGATTTCTGGGGCCAACGTCCTGACTTTC	CATKESPGQGISGANVLTF
NA	TRBV20-1	TRBJ2-1	NA	TGCAGTGCTATCCATGCCCCCCGCTCCTACAATGAGCAGTTCTTC	CSAIHAPRSYNEQFF
NA	TRBV3-1	TRBJ1-6	few	TGTGCCAGCAGCCAAGAAGGCAGGGGTTCACCCCTCCACTTT	CASSQEGRGSPLHF
NA	TRBV10-3	TRBJ2-7	few	TGTGCCAGCAGTTACTCCCCCCAGGGTAACTCCTACGAGCAGTACTTC	CASSYSPQGNSYEQYF
TRBD1	TRBV30	TRBJ1-1	many	TGTGCCTGGAGATTTACAGGGGTCACTGAAGCTTTCTTT	CAWRFTGVTEAFF
NA	TRBV3-1	TRBJ2-6	NA	TGTGCCAGCAGCCAAGATAGCCGGAGCTCTGGGGCCAACGTCCTGACTTTC	CASSQDSRSSGANVLTF
NA	TRBV29-1	TRBJ2-7	few	TGCAGCGTTGTTCTCTTCGACTCCTACGAGCAGTACTTC	CSVVLFDSYEQYF
TRBD2	TRBV7-9	TRBJ2-7	NA	TGTGCCAGCAGCCCATATATCGTAGGGAGGGTACACGAGCAGTACTTC	CASSPYIVGRVHEQYF
NA	TRBV5-1	TRBJ2-7	few	TGCGCCAGCAGCTTGGGAGATCCCAACTACGAGCAGTACTTC	CASSLGDPNYEQYF
TRBD1	TRBV5-1	TRBJ1-2	few	TGCGCCAGCTCCGAAAACCTACAGGGGGCATATGGCTACACCTTC	CASSENLQGAYGYTF
TRBD2	TRBV6-1	TRBJ2-7	few	TGTGCCAGCAGTCGGGGACTAGCGGGAGCCCCCTACGAGCAGTACTTC	CASSRGLAGAPYEQYF
TRBD1	TRBV29-1	TRBJ2-7	NA	TGCAGCGTTGAAGGGATAGGGGGCATCTACGAGCAGTACTTC	CSVEGIGGIYEQYF
NA	TRBV12-3/TRBV12-4	TRBJ2-7	many	TGTGCCAGCAGTTTAACTGGACACTCCTACGAGCAGTACTTC	CASSLTGHSYEQYF
NA	TRBV6-5	TRBJ1-5	NA	TGTGCCAGCAGTTACACAGGGCTATGGGGTCAGCCCCAGCATTTT	CASSYTGLWGQPQHF
NA	TRBV20-1	TRBJ2-4	NA	TGCAGTGCTAGAGATCTAAGGGTAGCCAAAAACATTCAGTACTTC	CSARDLRVAKNIQYF
NA	TRBV7-2	TRBJ2-7	NA	TGTGCCAGCAGCGGAACTCAGGGGCCTTACGAGCAGTACTTC	CASSGTQGPYEQYF
NA	TRBV16	TRBJ1-1	NA	TGTGCCAGCAGCCAATCCGCGGGGGGGACTGAAGCTTTCTTT	CASSQSAGGTEAFF
TRBD2	TRBV29-1	TRBJ2-7	many	TGCAGCGTCGGGACTAGCCACTCTTCCGAGCAGTACTTC	CSVGTSHSSEQYF
TRBD1	TRBV6-1	TRBJ2-7	many	TGTGCCAGCAGTGACGACAGGGGATACCTTTGGGAGCAGTACTTC	CASSDDRGYLWEQYF
NA	TRBV6-2/TRBV6-3	TRBJ2-7	many	TGTGCCAGCAGTTCGACCGGGGGAGCGCAGTACTTC	CASSSTGGAQYF
NA	TRBV20-1	TRBJ2-7	few	TGCAGTGCTGTCGGAGACACCTTTTGGGAGCAGTACTTC	CSAVGDTFWEQYF
NA	TRBV13	TRBJ1-3	NA	TGTGCCAGCAGCTCCTCTAGCCGACGGGGACTCTCTGGAAACACCATATATTTT	CASSSSSRRGLSGNTIYF
TRBD1	TRBV28	TRBJ1-2	many	TGTGCCAGCAGTTGGGGACAGGAGGGGATCGGCTACACCTTC	CASSWGQEGIGYTF
TRBD1	TRBV12-3/TRBV12-4	TRBJ2-2	few	TGTGCCAGCACACCTACAGGGGGCACCGGGGAGCTGTTTTTT	CASTPTGGTGELFF
NA	TRBV9	TRBJ2-7	NA	TGTGCCAGCAGCGTGGAAACAGGGCCCCCTCGACACTACGAGCAGTACTTC	CASSVETGPPRHYEQYF
NA	TRBV3-1	TRBJ1-1	few	TGTGCCAGCCGCAGTTCCCCCCAGGGAACTGAAGCTTTCTTT	CASRSSPQGTEAFF